Presented here are 26 T cell receptor beta chains from one specimen sequenced in a study of control samples from healthy donors and cancer patients (dated by TCRdb to the early 2020s). To prepare the library, the immunoSEQ multiplex PCR assay was applied. Sourced from immuneACCESS, this table was stored by TCRdb with only in-frame sequences that have V and J called. A share of the clones is absent; for the studies checked, an unresolved V gene accounts for under half, and the remainder has no known explanation. The sample contains around 51,000 clones, approximately 91% of them found a single time. Jointly, the top ten make up around two fifths of the sample. The sample was PBMCs. The receptor source for this set is a man aged 45 to 65 with head and neck cancer.

The chain couples TRBV25-1 to TRBJ2-7, with TRBD2 matching 12 bases. From germline, CDR1 is MGHDK and CDR2 SYGVNS. Trimming removed 6 bases from V and 7 bases from J; junction bases left unmatched: 7. The CDR3 extends over 14 amino acids. CDR3 DNA sequence: TGTGCCAGCAGGGCTAGCGGGAGGGCCGGGGAGCAGTACTTC. This translates into CASRASGRAGEQYF.

CDR3 in amino acids: CASSAQARAEAFF. CDR3 DNA sequence: TGTGCCAGCTCAGCGCAAGCCCGGGCGGAAGCTTTCTTT. This sequence joins TRBV18 and TRBJ1-1; D is uncertain. Looked up from germline, CDR1 is KGHSH and CDR2 is LQKENI. Trimming pared 5 bases from V and 8 bases from J, leaving 15 bases between. CDR3 size: 13 residues.

Worth noting for this clone: The sample contains more than one DNA sequence encoding this CDR3. The rearrangement links TRBV27 to TRBJ1-5, with D possibly TRBD1 on 5 matching bases. From germline, CDR1 is MNHEY and CDR2 SMNVEV (reference sequence). The CDR3 runs to 13 residues. V lost 1 base to trimming and J lost 6 bases, with 7 bases between them. In nucleotides, the CDR3 is TGTGCCAGCAGTTTATGGGGCGGTCAGCCCCAGCATTTT. Encoded protein: CASSLWGGQPQHF.

In this sample, this clone is medium-sized (0.01 to 0.1%). The chain couples TRBV7-3 to TRBJ1-1; D might be TRBD1 (5 bases). V lost 1 base and J 3 bases, leaving 6 bases between the germline ends. The CDR3 extends over 13 amino acids. Germline CDR1 is SGHTA and CDR2 is FQGTGA. The CDR3 sequence is CASSLRGDTEAFF. In DNA form, the CDR3 reads TGTGCCAGCAGCTTAAGGGGGGACACTGAAGCTTTCTTT.

This chain links TRBV30 with TRBJ1-6; D gene unclear. V was trimmed by 0 bases and J by 5 bases, leaving 11 bases between them. Germline V lookup: CDR1 GTSNPN, CDR2 SVGIG (reference sequence). The CDR3 has 15 residues. The CDR3 loop is CAWSVAGVDNSPLHF. The CDR3 bases are TGTGCCTGGAGTGTAGCGGGAGTCGATAATTCACCCCTCCACTTT.

The chain recombines TRBV4-1 with TRBJ1-4, with D perhaps TRBD1 (5 bases). The CDR3 is 16 amino acids. Germline CDR1 and CDR2: MGHRA and YSYEKL. Trimming pared 0 bases from V and 7 bases from J, leaving 15 bases between. The CDR3 DNA reads TGCGCCAGCAGCCAAGATGACAGTTCAGGGCCTGAAAAACTGTTTTTT. Its protein product is CASSQDDSSGPEKLFF.

This chain links TRBV27 with TRBJ1-2; D ambiguous. There are 13 residues in the CDR3. Trimming left V 5 bases short and J 2 bases short, with 9 bases between. Germline-derived CDR1 and CDR2 are MNHEY and SMNVEV (reference sequence). This CDR3 is CASSEHPNYGYTF. The CDR3 DNA is TGTGCCAGCAGTGAGCACCCCAACTATGGCTACACCTTC.

CDR3 protein: CASSPGSGVTYEQYF. The DNA for the CDR3 is TGCGCCAGCAGCCCTGGGTCGGGGGTGACCTACGAGCAGTACTTC. The V and J genes are TRBV4-1 and TRBJ2-7; D might be TRBD2 (6 bases). Germline assignment: CDR1 MGHRA and CDR2 YSYEKL. Trimming took off 4 bases at V and 2 bases at J, with 15 bases between the two ends. The CDR3 is 15 residues long.

The chain couples TRBV14 to TRBJ2-5; D may be TRBD1 (6 bases). V lost 3 bases and J 5 bases, leaving 16 bases between the germline ends. The germline V gene encodes CDR1 SGHDN and CDR2 FVKESK. The length of the CDR3 is 15 residues. The CDR3 protein is CASSHRLARGETQYF. In DNA form, the CDR3 reads TGTGCCAGCAGCCATCGACTTGCGAGGGGGGAGACCCAGTACTTC.

The J gene is TRBJ1-4, the V gene TRBV5-1, with 8 bases fitting TRBD1. The length of the CDR3 is 14 residues. With V trimmed by 4 bases and J by 8 bases, 7 bases remained unmatched. Germline CDR1 SGHRS, CDR2 YFSETQ. The CDR3 spells CASSLTGDQEKLFF. The CDR3 coding sequence is TGCGCCAGCAGCCTGACAGGGGATCAGGAAAAACTGTTTTTT.

This sequence joins TRBV28 and TRBJ2-7, with TRBD2 matching 7 bases. Germline V CDR1 and CDR2: MDHEN, SYDVKM. Trimming at V came to 5 bases and at J to 4 bases, leaving 11 bases not matched to a gene. The CDR3 is 15 amino acids. The CDR3 loop reads CASSAPGRATYEQYF. The CDR3 nucleotides read TGTGCCAGCAGTGCCCCGGGGAGGGCGACTTACGAGCAGTACTTC.

The chain has TRBV6-1 and TRBJ1-2; D is undetermined. In germline, CDR1 is MNHNS, CDR2 SASEGT. This CDR3 spans 11 amino acids. Trimming pared 2 bases from V and 8 bases from J, leaving 6 bases between. The DNA for the CDR3 is TGTGCCAGCAGTGAATTTCGGGGCTACACCTTC. Its translation is CASSEFRGYTF.

The genes are TRBV10-2 and TRBJ1-4, with a weak D call TRBD1 (6 bases). The V gene's germline CDR1 is WSHSY and CDR2 SAAADI. Between the trimmed V and J ends, which lost 6 bases and 2 bases, there was a span of 10 bases. This CDR3 contains 14 residues. As DNA, the CDR3 is TGCGCCAGCAGGAACAGGGCGACTAATGAAAAACTGTTTTTT. Translating gives CASRNRATNEKLFF.

This sequence joins TRBV11-2 and TRBJ2-1; D unresolved. Trimming took off 0 bases at V and 0 bases at J, with 15 bases between the two ends. The germline CDR1 and CDR2 sequences are SGHAT and FQNNGV. This CDR3 is built from 18 residues. This CDR3 reads CASSLDIGPLSSYNEQFF. The CDR3 DNA follows: TGTGCCAGCAGCTTAGATATAGGACCACTTAGCTCCTACAATGAGCAGTTCTTC.

The rearrangement uses TRBV15 and TRBJ2-5; a possible D gene is TRBD2 (6 bases). The CDR3 sequence is 15 residues long. V dropped 4 bases and J dropped 0 bases, with 12 bases sitting between them. Germline CDR1 and CDR2: LNHNV and YYDKDF (reference sequence). The CDR3 DNA reads as TGTGCCACCAGCAATGTCTGGGACTACCAAGAGACCCAGTACTTC. It yields the protein CATSNVWDYQETQYF.

The gene calls are TRBV6-5 and TRBJ2-5; possibly TRBD2 for D (7 bases). The CDR3 totals 14 residues. Per germline, CDR1 MNHEY and CDR2 SVGAGI. Deletions cut 3 bases from V and 5 bases from J, with 13 bases between. In DNA, the CDR3 is TGTGCCAGCAGTTATGGGGGGGCTGGGGAGACCCAGTACTTC. It specifies CASSYGGAGETQYF.

V is TRBV5-1 and J is TRBJ1-1; tentative D call: TRBD1 (5 bases). The V gene's germline CDR1 is SGHRS and CDR2 YFSETQ. This CDR3 has 14 amino acids. V was cut by 2 bases and J by 0 bases, with 8 bases left in between. CDR3 residues: CASSFDSLNTEAFF. DNA for the CDR3: TGCGCCAGCAGCTTCGACAGCTTGAACACTGAAGCTTTCTTT. The full variable domain, in which reference TRBV5-1 and TRBJ1-1 provide the parts outside the CDR3, is KAGVTQTPRYLIKTRGQQVTLSCSPISGHRSVSWYQQTPGQGLQFLFEYFSETQRNKGNFPGRFSGRQFSNSRSEMNVSTLELGDSALYLCASSFDSLNTEAFFGQGTRLTVV.

V gene TRBV14 combines with J gene TRBJ1-1; D ambiguous. Germline loops: CDR1 SGHDN, CDR2 FVKESK. The V end lost 6 bases, the J end lost 0 bases, and 11 bases lay between the germline ends. This CDR3 contains 14 residues. The CDR3 region has the DNA TGTGCCAGCAGTATAGCCGCTATGAACACTGAAGCTTTCTTT. Its translation: CASSIAAMNTEAFF. Based on the CDR3 plus reference TRBV14 and TRBJ1-1, the full variable domain is EAGVTQFPSHSVIEKGQTVTLRCDPISGHDNLYWYRRVMGKEIKFLLHFVKESKQDESGMPNNRFLAERTGGTYSTLKVQPAELEDSGVYFCASSIAAMNTEAFFGQGTRLTVV.

This chain connects TRBV2 to TRBJ2-7; D not resolved. The germline V gene has CDR1 SNHLY and CDR2 FYNNEI. The CDR3 runs to 11 residues. Trimming took 7 bases from V and 2 from J, leaving 6 bases between them. CDR3: CASNPTYEQYF. DNA for the CDR3: TGTGCCAGCAATCCAACCTACGAGCAGTACTTC.

A word on this clone: Compared with germline, one end of the junction differs, possibly owing to a read error. The V call is TRBV3-1 (or the pseudogene TRBV3-2), the J call TRBJ2-2, with D perhaps given as TRBD1 or TRBD2 (5 bases each). The CDR3 spans 16 residues. From germline, CDR1 is LGHDT and CDR2 YNNKEL (reference sequence). CDR3 nucleotides: TGTGCCAGCAGCCAAGAGAGGGGCGGAAGGAACCGGGGAGCTGTTTTT. This sequence encodes CASSQERGGRNRGAVF.

The genes are TRBV6-5 and TRBJ1-5, with 9 bases lining up with TRBD1. Germline CDR1 MNHEY, CDR2 SVGAGI. V was clipped by 6 bases and J by 3 bases; unmatched bases: 6. The length of the CDR3 is 15 residues. This CDR3 is CASREDRGVNQPQHF. The CDR3 bases are TGTGCCAGCAGGGAGGACAGGGGTGTCAATCAGCCCCAGCATTTT.

This chain links TRBV5-6 with TRBJ1-4, with D unclear. The V and J ends lost 0 bases and 5 bases respectively, with 5 bases between them. Germline V gives CDR1 SGHDT, CDR2 YYEEEE. The CDR3 consists of 13 residues. The chain's CDR3 is CASSLGNNEKLFF. The DNA for the CDR3 is TGTGCCAGCAGCTTGGGGAACAATGAAAAACTGTTTTTT.

The rearrangement uses TRBV7-9 and TRBJ2-5, with 14 bases that match TRBD2. Per the germline V gene, CDR1 is SEHNR and CDR2 is FQNEAQ (reference sequence). CDR3 length equals 17 residues. Losses at the gene ends were 4 bases for V and 2 bases for J; bases not matched to a gene: 6. CDR3 in amino acids: CASSSGTSGSTQETQYF. CDR3 DNA: TGTGCCAGCAGCTCGGGGACTAGCGGGAGCACTCAAGAGACCCAGTACTTC.

The genes are TRBV10-2 and TRBJ1-4, with no clear D. Trimming removed 5 bases at V and 2 bases at J, with 9 bases between. The CDR3 loop spans 14 amino acids. Per germline, CDR1 WSHSY and CDR2 SAAADI. The CDR3 protein is CASSRDSTNEKLFF. In DNA form, the CDR3 reads TGCGCCAGCAGTAGGGATTCCACTAATGAAAAACTGTTTTTT.

This chain links TRBV4-1 with TRBJ2-1, with 8 bases aligning to TRBD2. Losses at the gene ends were 6 bases for V and 0 bases for J; bases not matched to a gene: 10. There are 17 residues in the CDR3. Germline CDR1 is MGHRA and CDR2 is YSYEKL. CDR3 amino acids: CASSRSTSGGSYNEQFF. Written as DNA, the CDR3 is TGCGCCAGCAGTCGAAGTACCAGCGGGGGCTCCTACAATGAGCAGTTCTTC.

This chain connects TRBV5-1 to TRBJ2-7; possible D gene TRBD2, 5 bases. This CDR3 contains 16 residues. V was trimmed by 4 bases and J by 1 base, leaving 18 bases between them. The germline V gene encodes CDR1 SGHRS and CDR2 YFSETQ. The CDR3 loop reads CASSPDSPSRSYEQYF. The CDR3 DNA reads as TGCGCCAGCAGCCCGGACTCTCCATCGCGGTCCTACGAGCAGTACTTC.